The clone carrying this TCR beta chain was observed a handful of times. Antigen unknown. This entry belongs to a study of T-cell memory formation after mild COVID-19. Background on the study: Clusters of TCRs were largely donor specific. Study-wide points: Memory cells collected pre-infection included some clones that later responded, suggesting cross-reactive memory joined.

It was 5'RACE with constant-segment primers that produced the TCR alpha and TCR beta cDNA libraries, which carried sample barcodes and UMIs. In TCRdb, the 5' RACE reads were re-called with MiXCR into one record per CDR3 protein. Of about 470,000 distinct CDR3 sequences listed, roughly 20% are singletons. Germline V gene lookup returns CDR1 DFQATT and CDR2 SNEGSKA (reference sequence). Deletions cut 5 bases from V and 8 bases from J, with 21 bases between. This CDR3 contains 14 residues. J is TRBJ1-2 and V is TRBV20-1; weak D call: TRBD1 (6 bases). Input material: PBMCs or a T cell subset sorted from them (not recorded which). The receptor was isolated from an adult woman who had mild COVID-19 (a few samples of this study predate the infection). Cell type and time point are not known. The CDR3 sequence is CSAGGRGQGLGYTF. The CDR3 DNA is TGCAGTGCTGGGGGCAGGGGACAAGGATTGGGCTACACCTTC.